One TCR beta chain is described in this entry. V lost 8 bases to trimming and J lost 6 bases, with 17 bases between them. Looked up from germline, CDR1 is MNHEY and CDR2 is SVGAGI. This CDR3 has 14 residues. These data belong to a study of blood T cell repertoires in COVID-19. Turning to the study itself: T cells, B-cell-depleted T cells, or PBMCs provided the cDNA or gDNA that served as material.

Original processing methods: How many nucleated cells were present was estimated from reference gene primer amplification. TCRdb keeps only in-frame clones here, not all; method: immunoSEQ multiplex PCR. V, J and clone size are taken as reported in that table, and D and trimming were inferred from the DNA itself. The sample consists of some 99,000 clones, approximately 81% of them appearing once. The chain joins TRBV6-5 to TRBJ1-5; D is possibly TRBD1 (5 bases). Sequencing used peripheral blood. The TCR comes from an elderly woman with acute or convalescent COVID-19. The CDR3 sequence: CASLPGLGGQPQHF. CDR3 in DNA: TGTGCCAGCTTGCCAGGGCTTGGCGGTCAGCCCCAGCATTTT.